These 12 T cell receptor beta chains were all obtained from the same sample, sequenced in a study of shared clonotypes between healthy human individuals. Repertoires were generated with immunoSEQ multiplex PCR, while TCRdb's copy carries only in-frame clones and drops some. The sample lists hundreds of thousands of clones, 96% occurring once. Input material: memory CD8+ T cells sorted from blood. Subset in this sample: CD45RO+ cells pooled with CCR7-negative TemRA cells. The receptors come from a man aged 25-45 years in good health.

The V and J genes are TRBV9 and TRBJ2-7; weak D call: TRBD2 (7 bases). The ends were cut back, 4 bases at V and 3 bases at J, with 14 bases in the middle. CDR3 length: 14 residues. The germline V gene encodes CDR1 SGDLS and CDR2 YYNGEE. CDR3 bases: TGTGCCAGCAGCCCCGGGGGGCAGGACTACGAGCAGTACTTC. Translating gives CASSPGGQDYEQYF.

This chain uses TRBV6-5 with TRBJ2-4; D perhaps matches TRBD2 (6 bases). Trimming pared 2 bases from V and 7 bases from J, leaving 12 bases between. Germline V gene lookup returns CDR1 MNHEY and CDR2 SVGAGI. CDR3 length equals 14 residues. The CDR3 DNA follows: TGTGCCAGCAGTTACGGGGGGACCACGAACATTCAGTACTTC. Translating gives CASSYGGTTNIQYF.

The rearrangement uses TRBV28 and TRBJ1-4; 8 nucleotides line up with TRBD1. The CDR3 contains 14 residues. CDR1 is MDHEN, CDR2 SYDVKM, per germline. J was trimmed by 7 bases and V by 3 bases; bases with no gene match: 4. The CDR3 spells CASSFGQGAEKLFF. CDR3 sequence (DNA): TGTGCCAGCAGTTTTGGGCAGGGGGCTGAAAAACTGTTTTTT.

This chain uses TRBV5-1 with TRBJ2-1; no clear D gene. Trimming removed 4 bases from V and 6 bases from J, with 8 bases in between. There are 12 residues in the CDR3. Germline CDR1 reads SGHRS; CDR2 reads YFSETQ. CDR3 nucleotides: TGCGCCAGCAGCCGGGCCCCCAATGAGCAGTTCTTC. This encodes CASSRAPNEQFF. The full variable domain, with the rest looked up from reference TRBV5-1 and TRBJ2-1, is KAGVTQTPRYLIKTRGQQVTLSCSPISGHRSVSWYQQTPGQGLQFLFEYFSETQRNKGNFPGRFSGRQFSNSRSEMNVSTLELGDSALYLCASSRAPNEQFFGPGTRLTVL.

V gene TRBV5-5 combines with J gene TRBJ2-7; D gene ambiguous. The CDR3 length is 16 residues. Germline CDR1 and CDR2: SGHKS and YYEKEE (reference sequence). V lost 0 bases, J lost 0 bases, and 13 bases lay in between. For the CDR3, the DNA is TGTGCCAGCAGCTTGGGCGGACCTCGATTCTCCTACGAGCAGTACTTC. Encoded protein: CASSLGGPRFSYEQYF.

This sequence joins TRBV28 and TRBJ1-5, with D unclear. Germline V gives CDR1 MDHEN, CDR2 SYDVKM. V gave up 7 bases and J gave up 7 bases, with 17 bases separating them. The CDR3 is made up of 14 amino acids. CDR3 amino acids: CASNPGPVGQPQHF. The CDR3 nucleotides read TGTGCCAGCAATCCGGGTCCGGTGGGACAGCCCCAGCATTTT. The whole variable domain, filled in from reference TRBV28 and TRBJ1-5, reads DVKVTQSSRYLVKRTGEKVFLECVQDMDHENMFWYRQDPGLGLRLIYFSYDVKMKEKGDIPEGYSVSREKKERFSLILESASTNQTSMYLCASNPGPVGQPQHFGDGTRLSIL.

The chain couples TRBV7-8 to TRBJ2-3; 8 bases are a match to TRBD2. In germline, CDR1 is SGHVS, CDR2 FQNEAQ. CDR3 size: 15 residues. V dropped 5 bases and J dropped 8; count of bases not matched to a gene: 12. In nucleotides, the CDR3 is TGTGCCAGCAGCCTCCTCTCGAGCGGGAGCGGTACGCAGTATTTT. This gives the protein CASSLLSSGSGTQYF.

The gene calls are TRBV6-1 and TRBJ1-5; D is unclear. This CDR3 region has 13 residues. Per germline, CDR1 MNHNS and CDR2 SASEGT. V dropped 4 bases and J dropped 6 bases, with 10 bases sitting between them. CDR3 DNA sequence: TGTGCCAGCAGTGTCGGACTAAGTCAGCCCCAGCATTTT. Protein: CASSVGLSQPQHF.

The chain links TRBV10-3 to TRBJ1-2; no firm D call. V was shortened by 7 bases and J by 8 bases, with 14 bases between the two germline ends. The CDR3 sequence is 12 residues long. Germline lookup yields CDR1 ENHRY and CDR2 SYGVKD. CDR3 loop: CAITPGSGGYTF. DNA of the CDR3: TGTGCCATCACCCCGGGCTCTGGCGGCTACACCTTC.

The chain combines TRBV30 with TRBJ1-2, with D unresolved. Germline V CDR1 and CDR2: GTSNPN, SVGIG (reference sequence). CDR3 size: 11 residues. Trimming removed 2 bases at V and 8 bases at J, with 9 bases between. In DNA, the CDR3 is TGTGCCTGGAGTACCCCTCGGGGCTACACCTTC. The encoded protein is CAWSTPRGYTF.

The chain joins TRBV28 to TRBJ1-2; no reliable D call. V dropped 5 bases and J dropped 3 bases, with 7 bases sitting between them. Germline V gene sequence: CDR1 MDHEN, CDR2 SYDVKM. The length of the CDR3 is 12 residues. DNA for the CDR3: TGTGCCAGCAGTGGCGCGGACTATGGCTACACCTTC. This encodes CASSGADYGYTF.

The V and J genes are TRBV29-1 and TRBJ2-7, with TRBD2 matching 10 bases. Trimming took 4 bases from V and 3 from J; bases not matched to a gene: 6. The CDR3 is 14 residues long. Germline assignment: CDR1 SQVTM and CDR2 ANQGSEA. The CDR3 reads CSVGPSGSRYEQYF. The CDR3, as DNA: TGCAGCGTTGGTCCTAGCGGGAGCCGCTACGAGCAGTACTTC.